This T cell receptor (beta chain) was profiled in a study of tumor and adjacent non-tumor tissue in lung cancer (dated by TCRdb to the late 2010s). Study-wide context: Patients with adenocarcinoma (over 11), squamous cell carcinoma (2) and small cell lung cancer (1) were included in the cohort. Ages among the 15 or so patients ranged from roughly 31 to 80 years, there were around ten men and 5 women, and disease was at TNM stage I to III. In total, sequencing yielded some 130 million productive TCRbeta reads, which works out to an average of approximately 4 million reads per sample. The study compared bulk TCRbeta repertoires from lung tumor tissue and matched distant non-tumor lung tissue of about 16 lung cancer patients. TCRbeta CDR3 sequencing was performed on roughly 32 paired specimens, with one tumor sample and one normal lung sample collected per patient. What the authors observed across the whole study: A significantly larger cumulative share of the repertoire was made up by the top 100 clones in normal lung than in tumor tissue. Only about 15 patients were included in the cohort, and the need for larger samples and more detailed clinical data was noted by the authors. Tumor tissue showed significantly higher TCR diversity (inverse Simpson) than normal lung tissue, at 431.37 vs 166.20 (P = 0.0075, Mann-Whitney U test). Because peripheral blood was not sequenced, blood TCRbeta repertoires in the lung cancer patients of the study were not examined. Neither the sequencing platform nor unique molecular identifiers are mentioned in the methods. TCR diversity was significantly higher in younger patients, and higher tumor TCR diversity was associated with shorter overall and disease-free survival.

RNA was isolated from bulk, unsorted tissue, and RNA quality was assessed with a NanoDrop ND-1000 and an Agilent 2100. Newly diagnosed lung cancer patients without prior chemotherapy who had been admitted for thoracic surgery in China between August and November 2014 were enrolled as donors. Patients with previous radiotherapy or chemotherapy, or with another concurrent cancer, were excluded from the study. Pieces of surgical tissue measuring roughly 1-2.2 cm3 were kept in RNAlater solution and held at -80 degrees C until needed. Library preparation used multiplex PCR. For sequencing, an Illumina HiSeq 2500 was employed. Following protocols modified from ARM-PCR, the researchers constructed TCRbeta libraries through three rounds of nested PCR with primers (Table S4). Before sequencing, PCR products in the 200-500 bp range were cut out of the gel and cleaned up using the QIAquick gel extraction kit. For the original study's pipeline: Reads were cleaned using Trimmomatic, were merged into complete CDR3 sequences using FLASH, and were assigned to V(D)J germline segments using MiTCR. VDJtools was used to compute clonal diversity as the inverse Simpson's index. In-frame sequences lacking a premature stop codon were counted as productive reads. TCRdb cleaned the public reads at Q25 with fastp, built clones with MiXCR and kept in-frame beta chains. Under each unique CDR3 protein, matching rows form one entry showing the most common genes and DNA. TCRdb, not the authors, supplied the V and J calls. This sample lists 200,000 to 250,000 distinct CDR3 sequences; 70% to 75% were detected once. 20% to 25% of the sample is in the top ten clones.

The CDR3 sequence runs 14 residues, both termini included. Left in the record is the CDR3 DNA by itself, 42 bases read in frame from the first base. V is clipped by 2 bases and J by 7 bases, and the sequence between their germline boundaries is 13 bases long. CDR1 and CDR2 are read off the germline V gene as SGHRS and YFSETQ. This clonotype was counted a single time. The specificity of this receptor is unknown. Here the CDR3 omits its conserved ending phenylalanine or tryptophan, so a read error is the likely source. This clonotype was sampled from a man aged 55 to 69 with non-small cell lung cancer. Sequencing used lung tumor tissue. The sequence joins TRBV5-1 to TRBJ2-1; no D gene is confidently identified. For the CDR3, the sequence is CASSLFDMVNEQFL. Here is the DNA: TGCGCCAGCAGCTTATTCGACATGGTAAATGAGCAGTTCTTA.